Sequencing of this TCR beta chain was carried out in a study of identical twins. As regards this clonotype: Its antigen remains unknown.

Via MiXCR, TCRdb re-called the 5' RACE reads, giving one row per CDR3 protein. Among about 240,000 distinct CDR3 sequences listed, more than 9% were seen once. No donor was unhealthy or non-Caucasian. Study-wide findings and caveats: Those out-of-frame alpha sequences shared by twins showed an excess of low generation probability. Sharing of beta out-of-frame sequences by twins showed a weaker excess.

The origin of this receptor is a man in his forties or fifties in good health. Sequenced material: memory T cells sorted from blood.

As DNA, the CDR3 is TGTGCCAGCAGCCGTAGCGGATATAGCACAGATACGCAGTATTTT. Protein product: CASSRSGYSTDTQYF. This chain uses TRBV7-9 with TRBJ2-3; maybe TRBD2 (6 bases). The V and J ends lost 5 bases and 0 bases respectively, with 12 bases between them. Per germline, CDR1 SEHNR and CDR2 FQNEAQ (reference sequence). There are 15 residues in the CDR3.